This T cell receptor beta chain was sequenced in a study of beta chain features in type 1 diabetes. Study-wide results and limits: Patients with Type 1 diabetes showed moderately but significantly shorter TCRB CDR3s in all four CD4+ subsets.

A remark on this clone: The antigen remains undetermined.

cDNA synthesis used the whole RNA isolate, giving expressed TCRB sequences. The table came from immunoSEQ multiplex PCR; TCRdb's copy has only in-frame clones and leaves some out. Counted here are 500,000 to 800,000 clones, around 11% occurring once; the ten biggest clones make up about 0.11%. Specimen: naive CD4+ T cells from blood. The TCR comes from a man in his thirties or forties with type 1 diabetes.

CDR3 nucleotide sequence: TGTGCCAGCAGTCCTACAGCTTACAATCAGCCCCAGCATTTT. Residues: CASSPTAYNQPQHF. The V and J genes are TRBV2 and TRBJ1-5; no reliable D call. Germline loops: CDR1 SNHLY, CDR2 FYNNEI. This CDR3 has 14 amino acids. The ends were cut back, 5 bases at V and 3 bases at J, with 11 bases in the middle. Variable domain in full (rest from reference TRBV2 and TRBJ1-5): EPEVTQTPSHQVTQMGQEVILRCVPISNHLYFYWYRQILGQKVEFLVSFYNNEISEKSEIFDDQFSVERPDGSNFTLKIRSTKLEDSAMYFCASSPTAYNQPQHFGDGTRLSIL.